Below, 25 T cell receptor beta chains from the same sample are listed, as sequenced in a study of blood T cell repertoires in COVID-19. Some clones are missing from TCRdb's copy, which holds only in-frame ones; the method was immunoSEQ multiplex PCR. This sample has some 200,000 clones, with approximately 87% found just once. Sequencing input: peripheral blood. These receptors were collected from a woman between 50 and 59 years old with acute or convalescent COVID-19.

This clone appeared a few times. The rearrangement links TRBV19 to TRBJ2-7; 7 bases agree with TRBD2. This CDR3 has 16 residues. V shed 0 bases, J shed 5 bases, and the junction held 10 bases outside the gene matches. From germline, CDR1 is LNHDA and CDR2 SQIVND (reference sequence). CDR3 nucleotides: TGTGCCAGTAGTATAGATTTCGGATTGGGGAGGGACGAGCAGTACTTC. Its translation: CASSIDFGLGRDEQYF.

The chain combines TRBV2 with TRBJ2-3; 11 positions agree with TRBD2. V lost 5 bases and J lost 0; bases outside the gene matches: 4. Germline loops: CDR1 SNHLY, CDR2 FYNNEI. The CDR3 sequence is 16 residues long. CDR3 region: CASSYRLAGSTDTQYF. CDR3 sequence (DNA): TGTGCCAGCAGTTACCGACTAGCGGGAAGCACAGATACGCAGTATTTT.

This CDR3 is CASSLMTRGSYGYTF. The CDR3 bases are TGTGCCAGCAGCTTAATGACCCGGGGGAGCTATGGCTACACCTTC. The chain uses TRBV7-2 and TRBJ1-2, with D possibly being TRBD1 (5 bases). Germline V gene sequence: CDR1 SGHTA, CDR2 FQGNSA. Trimming removed 2 bases at V and 4 bases at J, with 14 bases between. This CDR3 contains 15 residues.

J is TRBJ2-2 and V is TRBV19, with 7 bases aligning to TRBD2. The junction had 7 bases not matched to a gene; V was cut back by 6 bases and J by 3 bases. This CDR3 is built from 15 residues. Germline CDR1 is LNHDA and CDR2 is SQIVND (reference sequence). CDR3 loop: CASRPLAMDTGELFF. CDR3 DNA sequence: TGTGCCAGTAGGCCACTAGCGATGGACACCGGGGAGCTGTTTTTT.

Here the CDR3 reads CAAGQGGLADTQYF. The CDR3 DNA reads TGTGCGGCGGGACAGGGGGGTCTAGCAGATACGCAGTATTTT. The rearrangement links TRBV30 to TRBJ2-3, with 11 bases that match TRBD1. The CDR3 has 14 residues. In germline, CDR1 is GTSNPN, CDR2 SVGIG (reference sequence).

This rearrangement joins TRBV4-1 to TRBJ1-2; D remains ambiguous. CDR3 length equals 16 residues. Trimming removed 0 bases at V and 4 bases at J, with 15 bases between. Germline CDR1 and CDR2: MGHRA and YSYEKL. Written as DNA, the CDR3 is TGCGCCAGCAGCCAAGACCTGGCGCAGGCATCCTATGGCTACACCTTC. Translation: CASSQDLAQASYGYTF.

This chain joins TRBV4-1 and TRBJ2-7; weak D call: TRBD1 (6 bases). The CDR3 sequence is 14 residues long. Germline V gives CDR1 MGHRA, CDR2 YSYEKL. Trimming took off 3 bases at V and 3 bases at J, with 12 bases between the two ends. This CDR3 reads CASSHGTPDYEQYF. The CDR3 nucleotides read TGCGCCAGCAGCCATGGGACACCAGACTACGAGCAGTACTTC.

V gene TRBV19 combines with J gene TRBJ2-7; D might be TRBD2 (5 bases). The ends were cut back, 3 bases at V and 4 bases at J, with 7 bases in the middle. CDR1 LNHDA and CDR2 SQIVND come from the germline V gene (reference sequence). The CDR3 has 12 amino acids. The chain's CDR3 is CASSISGYEQYF. In nucleotides, the CDR3 is TGTGCCAGTAGTATTTCGGGGTACGAGCAGTACTTC.

The rearrangement uses TRBV16 and TRBJ1-6; no clear D gene. Germline assignment: CDR1 KGHSY and CDR2 FQNENV. The CDR3 is 13 amino acids. Trimming shortened V by 4 bases and J by 6 bases, and 7 bases separated the two germline ends. CDR3 DNA sequence: TGTGCCAGCAGCCTACAGAGTAATTCACCCCTCCACTTT. It codes for CASSLQSNSPLHF.

The chain uses TRBV7-9 and TRBJ2-6; D possibly corresponds to TRBD1 (5 bases). Germline assignment: CDR1 SEHNR and CDR2 FQNEAQ (reference sequence). V was pared by 5 bases and J by 2 bases, with 16 bases between. CDR3 length: 17 amino acids. CDR3 region: CASSPPGRAPGANVLTF. CDR3 bases: TGTGCCAGCAGCCCGCCCGGCAGGGCCCCTGGGGCCAACGTCCTGACTTTC.

The chain recombines TRBV30 with TRBJ1-1, with TRBD1 as a possible D gene (5 bases). This CDR3 has 14 residues. CDR1 is GTSNPN and CDR2 is SVGIG in the germline V gene (reference sequence). V was pared by 2 bases and J by 8 bases, with 18 bases between. CDR3 residues: CAWSRLGPAFEAFF. The DNA of the CDR3 is TGTGCCTGGAGTCGTTTGGGGCCGGCGTTCGAAGCTTTCTTT.

The V and J genes are TRBV6-2 or TRBV6-3 and TRBJ2-7, with no clear D. There are 11 residues in the CDR3. Germline V gives CDR1 MNHEY, CDR2 SVGEGT. Trimming removed 4 bases from V and 6 bases from J, with 7 bases in between. CDR3 loop: CASSFPGEQYF. The CDR3 nucleotides are TGTGCCAGCAGTTTCCCCGGCGAGCAGTACTTC.

This clone was seen a single time. In nucleotides, the CDR3 is TGCAGTGCTAGTCAATCAGGGAATGGCTACACCTTC. Protein: CSASQSGNGYTF. The rearrangement uses TRBV20-1 and TRBJ1-2; D may be TRBD1 (5 bases). The ends were cut back, 3 bases at V and 6 bases at J, with 11 bases in the middle. This CDR3 region has 12 residues. Germline-derived CDR1 and CDR2 are DFQATT and SNEGSKA (reference sequence).

The rearrangement links TRBV2 to TRBJ1-1; 8 bases are a match to TRBD1. V gave up 5 bases and J gave up 1 base; unmatched junction bases: 3. CDR3 length equals 14 residues. Per the germline V gene, CDR1 is SNHLY and CDR2 is FYNNEI. DNA for the CDR3: TGTGCCAGCAGTACCGGACAGGGGAACACTGAAGCTTTCTTT. Protein product: CASSTGQGNTEAFF.

The chain is built from TRBV19 and TRBJ1-2, with 9 bases aligning to TRBD1. Per the germline V gene, CDR1 is LNHDA and CDR2 is SQIVND (reference sequence). The J segment lost 11 bases and the V segment lost 4 bases, leaving 14 bases of the junction unmatched. This CDR3 region has 15 residues. The CDR3 here is CASSTRTGDFLRYTF. CDR3 DNA: TGTGCCAGTAGTACCCGGACAGGGGACTTCCTTAGGTACACCTTC.

This clone was detected only a few times. This chain joins TRBV18 and TRBJ2-3, with D perhaps matching TRBD1 (6 bases). The CDR3 runs 15 residues. Trimming left V 0 bases short and J 9 bases short, with 16 bases between. From germline, CDR1 is KGHSH and CDR2 LQKENI. CDR3 protein: CASSPPGHDSGTQYF. Written as DNA, the CDR3 is TGTGCCAGCTCACCACCGGGACACGATTCGGGGACGCAGTATTTT.

The gene calls are TRBV7-2 and TRBJ2-1, with 7 bases identical to TRBD1. The J segment lost 10 bases and the V segment lost 1 base, leaving 10 bases of the junction unmatched. Germline V lookup: CDR1 SGHTA, CDR2 FQGNSA. The CDR3 covers 15 residues. The DNA of the CDR3 is TGTGCCAGCAGCTTAGACCCACTAGGGGGCAACGAGCAGTTCTTC. Translation gives CASSLDPLGGNEQFF.

V is TRBV19 and J is TRBJ2-7; D might be TRBD1 (5 bases). The CDR3 extends over 13 amino acids. V was cut by 4 bases and J by 6 bases, with 13 bases left in between. The germline V gene has CDR1 LNHDA and CDR2 SQIVND (reference sequence). The CDR3 nucleotides are TGTGCCAGTAGTACATCCAGGGTCCGCGAGCAGTACTTC. This sequence encodes CASSTSRVREQYF.

The rearrangement joins TRBV29-1 to TRBJ2-3; 10 bases are a match to TRBD2. Germline assignment: CDR1 SQVTM and CDR2 ANQGSEA. The junction had 5 bases not matched to a gene; V was cut back by 6 bases and J by 5 bases. The CDR3 spans 13 residues. In nucleotides, the CDR3 is TGCAGCGTCGGACTAGCGGTTCAAGATACGCAGTATTTT. The encoded protein is CSVGLAVQDTQYF.

This chain uses TRBV4-1 with TRBJ1-3; TRBD1 matches at 7 bases. The V gene end was trimmed by 2 bases and the J gene end by 3 bases; junction bases not matched to a gene: 1. The CDR3 is made up of 14 amino acids. Per the germline V gene, CDR1 is MGHRA and CDR2 is YSYEKL. The CDR3 loop is CASSQQGGGNTIYF. The CDR3 nucleotides are TGCGCCAGCAGCCAACAGGGGGGTGGAAACACCATATATTTT.

This sequence joins TRBV7-9 and TRBJ2-7; possible D gene TRBD2, 6 bases. Trimming left V 2 bases short and J 4 bases short, with 9 bases between. Germline CDR1 is SEHNR and CDR2 is FQNEAQ (reference sequence). This CDR3 has 13 amino acids. The CDR3 is CASSLPGSYEQYF. The CDR3 coding sequence is TGTGCCAGCAGCTTACCCGGGAGTTACGAGCAGTACTTC.

The chain couples TRBV18 to TRBJ1-2; D is possibly TRBD1 (6 bases). V lost 3 bases, J lost 8 bases, and 16 bases lay in between. Germline CDR1 is KGHSH and CDR2 is LQKENI. The CDR3 contains 14 residues. The DNA for the CDR3 is TGTGCCAGCTCACCTGTTAGTACAGGGAGCGGCTACACCTTC. Its translation is CASSPVSTGSGYTF. Full variable domain (remainder filled in from reference TRBV18 and TRBJ1-2): NAGVMQNPRHLVRRRGQEARLRCSPMKGHSHVYWYRQLPEEGLKFMVYLQKENIIDESGMPKERFSAEFPKEGPSILRIQQVVRGDSAAYFCASSPVSTGSGYTFGSGTRLTVV.

The chain links TRBV18 to TRBJ2-2, with TRBD2 as a possible D gene (5 bases). CDR3 length equals 15 residues. Germline lookup yields CDR1 KGHSH and CDR2 LQKENI. V was shortened by 7 bases and J by 0 bases, with 12 bases between the two germline ends. The CDR3 sequence is CASFTGNSNTGELFF. The CDR3 DNA reads TGTGCCAGCTTCACCGGGAACTCGAACACCGGGGAGCTGTTTTTT.

V gene TRBV30 combines with J gene TRBJ2-3; no definite D call. Germline CDR1 is GTSNPN and CDR2 is SVGIG (reference sequence). The CDR3 length is 14 residues. The V and J ends lost 3 bases and 1 base respectively, with 11 bases between them. The CDR3 reads CAWRAGVGTDTQYF. The CDR3 DNA sequence: TGTGCCTGGAGGGCAGGCGTCGGCACAGATACGCAGTATTTT.

This chain links TRBV7-2 with TRBJ2-4; 8 nucleotides line up with TRBD2. V was pared by 4 bases and J by 8 bases, with 7 bases of the junction left unmatched. Germline CDR1 and CDR2: SGHTA and FQGNSA. The CDR3 loop spans 14 amino acids. The CDR3 coding sequence is TGTGCCAGCAGCTCCGGGACTAGTCGGTACATTCAGTACTTC. This gives the protein CASSSGTSRYIQYF.